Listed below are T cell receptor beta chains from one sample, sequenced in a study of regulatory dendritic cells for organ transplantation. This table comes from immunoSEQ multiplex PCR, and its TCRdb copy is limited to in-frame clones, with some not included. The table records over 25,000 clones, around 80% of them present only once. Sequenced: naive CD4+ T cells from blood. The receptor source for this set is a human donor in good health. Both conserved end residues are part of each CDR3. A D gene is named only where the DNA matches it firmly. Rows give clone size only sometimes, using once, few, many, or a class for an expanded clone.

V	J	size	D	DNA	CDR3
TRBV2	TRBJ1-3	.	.	TGTGCCAGCAGTGCCGGGGTCTCTGGAAACACCATATATTTT	CASSAGVSGNTIYF
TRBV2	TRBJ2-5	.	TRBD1	TGTGCCAGCAGCGGGACAGCGACGGAGACCCAGTACTTC	CASSGTATETQYF
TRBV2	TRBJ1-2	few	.	TGTGCCAGCAGTCGCAGTCCAGGGAACTATGGCTACACCTTC	CASSRSPGNYGYTF
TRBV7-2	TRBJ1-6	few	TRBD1	TGTGCCAGCAGCTTCGTGACAGGGGATAATTCACCCCTCCACTTT	CASSFVTGDNSPLHF
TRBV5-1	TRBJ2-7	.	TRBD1	TGCGCCAGCAGCCTTTCACAGGGGGCTTCTCACGAGCAGTACTTC	CASSLSQGASHEQYF
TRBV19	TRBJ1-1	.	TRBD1	TGTGCCAGTAGTGGGAAGGGGGCTGTTACTGAAGCTTTCTTT	CASSGKGAVTEAFF
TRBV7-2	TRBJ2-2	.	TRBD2	TGTGCCAGCAGCCTTAGCGGGGGGGCCGGGGAGCTGTTTTTT	CASSLSGGAGELFF
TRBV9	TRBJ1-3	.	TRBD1	TGTGCCAGCAGCGTGACAGGGAACTCTGGAAACACCATATATTTT	CASSVTGNSGNTIYF
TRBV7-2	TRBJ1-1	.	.	TGTGCCAGCAGCTTACAGGGTATGAACACTGAAGCTTTCTTT	CASSLQGMNTEAFF
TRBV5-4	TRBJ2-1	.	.	TGTGCCAGCAGCACGCCGGTGAATGAGCAGTTCTTC	CASSTPVNEQFF
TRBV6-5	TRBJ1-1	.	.	TGTGCCAGCAGTTACGACAGAACTAACACTGAAGCTTTCTTT	CASSYDRTNTEAFF
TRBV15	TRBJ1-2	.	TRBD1	TGTGCCACGAGAGAGACTACAGGGGGATATGGCTACACCTTC	CATRETTGGYGYTF
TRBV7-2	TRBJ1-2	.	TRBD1	TGTGCCAGCAGCTTAGATGAGGAGGGGACAGCGTATGGCTACACCTTC	CASSLDEEGTAYGYTF
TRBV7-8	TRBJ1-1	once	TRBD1	TGTGCCAGCAGCTTACGGACAGGGGAGGGGTTGAACACTGAAGCTTTCTTT	CASSLRTGEGLNTEAFF
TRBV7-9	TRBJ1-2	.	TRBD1	TGTGCCAGCAGCTTAGCGGACTGGACAGGGCTCGATGGCTACACCTTC	CASSLADWTGLDGYTF
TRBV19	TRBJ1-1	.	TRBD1	TGTGCCAGTACCCTGACAGGGTTAAACACTGAAGCTTTCTTT	CASTLTGLNTEAFF